The rows below give T cell receptor beta chains drawn from one sample of a study of cytomegalovirus exposure and HLA in healthy donors. TCRdb's table, derived via immunoSEQ multiplex PCR, lists solely in-frame clones and lacks some. The data contain roughly 140,000 clones, 85% to 90% of them seen just once; the ten biggest clones take up 2.5% to 4%. The source material was PBMCs. The receptor source for this set is a woman between 18 and 30 years old in good health and CMV-seropositive. Both conserved end residues are part of each CDR3. Each record gives: clone size, J gene, D gene, V gene, CDR3 DNA, CDR3 protein. The D gene is left open where the match is weak. Size values are once, few and many counts, or a class for expanded clones, and some rows have none.

.	TRBJ1-4	.	TRBV2	TGTGCCGCTGGCGGTACTAATGAAAAACTGTTTTTT	CAAGGTNEKLFF
few	TRBJ1-5	.	TRBV15	TGTGCCACCAGCAGAGCTCCACTGAACAATCAGCCCCAGCATTTT	CATSRAPLNNQPQHF
.	TRBJ2-7	.	TRBV5-4	TGTGCCAGCAGCTTGCCCGGGTCCAGGGTGCGGTACTTC	CASSLPGSRVRYF
.	TRBJ2-7	TRBD2	TRBV18	TGTGCCAGCTCACCAGCGGGAGCCTTTTTCGAGCAGTACTTC	CASSPAGAFFEQYF
once	TRBJ2-3	TRBD2	TRBV6-1	TGTGCCAGCAGTGCAACTAGCGGTTCTAGCACAGATACGCAGTATTTT	CASSATSGSSTDTQYF
.	TRBJ2-1	.	TRBV30	TGTGCCTGGAGTGTACTTGAGCAGTTCTTC	CAWSVLEQFF
.	TRBJ2-1	TRBD2	TRBV5-1	TGCGCCAGCAGCCCGATGACTAGCGGCAGGGGTGAGCAGTTCTTC	CASSPMTSGRGEQFF
.	TRBJ1-2	.	TRBV29-1	TGCAGCGTTGATACCCTGACAGTCCAGTATGGCTACACCTTC	CSVDTLTVQYGYTF
.	TRBJ2-1	TRBD2	TRBV27	TGTGCCAGCCGACCGGGACTAGCGGGAGGTCATGAGCAGTTCTTC	CASRPGLAGGHEQFF
.	TRBJ1-2	.	TRBV19	TGTGCCAGTAGTATAGTACCAGGCCCTCTTACCTATGGCTACACCTTC	CASSIVPGPLTYGYTF
.	TRBJ2-7	TRBD1	TRBV5-4	TGTGCCAGCAGCTCAGCACCGGGACAGGGTTACGAGCAGTACTTC	CASSSAPGQGYEQYF
.	TRBJ2-2	TRBD2	TRBV27	TGTGCCAGCACCCGGGACTACCCTGAAACCGGGGAGCTGTTTTTT	CASTRDYPETGELFF
.	TRBJ2-3	.	TRBV2	TGTGCCAGCAGTTCAGGGTCGGATACGCAGTATTTT	CASSSGSDTQYF
.	TRBJ2-3	TRBD1	TRBV27	TGTGCCAGCAGTTCCCCCGGGACAGCAACAGATACGCAGTATTTT	CASSSPGTATDTQYF
.	TRBJ1-5	TRBD1	TRBV6-6	TGTGCCAGCAGTCACCCTGACAGGGGACAGCCCCAGCATTTT	CASSHPDRGQPQHF
.	TRBJ1-2	.	TRBV11-2	TGTGCCAGCAGCTTAGATCAACAGGGTCCGACCTATGGCTACACCTTC	CASSLDQQGPTYGYTF
few	TRBJ1-5	.	TRBV4-2	TGTGCCAGCAGCCAAGAAAGGCGGATCAATCAGCCCCAGCATTTT	CASSQERRINQPQHF
.	TRBJ1-5	.	TRBV19	TGTGCCAGTAGTATAACCGGGGGTAGCAATCAGCCCCAGCATTTT	CASSITGGSNQPQHF
.	TRBJ1-2	.	TRBV5-6	TGTGCCAGCAGCCCGCAGGGATCAAGCTATGGCTACACCTTC	CASSPQGSSYGYTF
once	TRBJ1-1	.	TRBV2	TGTGCCAGCAGTAGAACAGGGTTGGACACTGAAGCTTTCTTT	CASSRTGLDTEAFF
.	TRBJ1-3	TRBD1	TRBV9	TGTGCCAGCAGCGGGGACAGGATGAGCTCTGGAAACACCATATATTTT	CASSGDRMSSGNTIYF
.	TRBJ2-2	.	TRBV5-1	TGCGCCAGCAGCTTGGGGCTTTCTTTCTCCACCGGGGAGCTGTTTTTT	CASSLGLSFSTGELFF
.	TRBJ1-4	TRBD1	TRBV28	TGTGCCAGCAGTTTCGGCAGGGGGCGGGAAAAACTGTTTTTT	CASSFGRGREKLFF
.	TRBJ1-2	TRBD1	TRBV5-1	TGCGCCAGCAGCTTTGGACAGGGGTTAGGTGGCTACACCTTC	CASSFGQGLGGYTF
.	TRBJ2-2	TRBD2	TRBV30	TGTGCCTGGAGTGGGGCTAGCGGGAACTGGCGTGGGGAGCTGTTTTTT	CAWSGASGNWRGELFF
.	TRBJ2-7	.	TRBV11-3	TGTGCCAGCAGCTCCAGGGGCTCCTACGAGCAGTACTTC	CASSSRGSYEQYF
.	TRBJ1-1	TRBD1	TRBV6-5	TGTGCCAGCAGTGCCCAGGACAGGTTGAACACTGAAGCTTTCTTT	CASSAQDRLNTEAFF
many	TRBJ1-4	.	TRBV6-1	TGTGCCAGCAGTGAACATTTGGCGGCTGCTAATGAAAAACTGTTTTTT	CASSEHLAAANEKLFF
.	TRBJ2-7	.	TRBV4-2	TGTGCCAGCAGCCCCGGGGGAACCTACGAGCAGTACTTC	CASSPGGTYEQYF
.	TRBJ2-1	TRBD2	TRBV29-1	TGCAGCGTTGGAGGGAGGGGCCATGAGCAGTTCTTC	CSVGGRGHEQFF
.	TRBJ2-6	TRBD1	TRBV6-4	TGTGCCACCGGGACAGGACGCTCTGGGGCCAACGTCCTGACTTTC	CATGTGRSGANVLTF
.	TRBJ2-3	TRBD1	TRBV7-3	TGTGCCAGCAGCCCGCAGGGGGCAAGCACAGATACGCAGTATTTT	CASSPQGASTDTQYF
.	TRBJ1-1	TRBD1	TRBV14	TGTGCCAGCAGCCAAGTGACAGGGGGTCCCACTGAAGCTTTCTTT	CASSQVTGGPTEAFF
few	TRBJ2-7	TRBD1	TRBV19	TGTGCCAGTACCTCGACAGGGAACTACGAGCAGTACTTC	CASTSTGNYEQYF
.	TRBJ2-2	TRBD1	TRBV18	TGTGCCAGCTCACCAAGACAGGGCTCCCGAACCACCGGGGAGCTGTTTTTT	CASSPRQGSRTTGELFF
.	TRBJ2-2	.	TRBV7-9	TGTGCCAGCAGCGTAGCCGGGGGCACCGGGGAGCTGTTTTTT	CASSVAGGTGELFF
.	TRBJ2-1	.	TRBV13	TGTGCCAGCAGCGCAGTATACAATGAGCAGTTCTTC	CASSAVYNEQFF
.	TRBJ2-3	.	TRBV30	TGTGCCTGGAGTGTAGGAGGCGGGAAAAGGTATTATTTT	CAWSVGGGKRYYF
.	TRBJ1-2	.	TRBV9	TGTGCCAGCAGCGTAGGCCAGAGTATGAGGGGCTACACCTTC	CASSVGQSMRGYTF
.	TRBJ2-4	.	TRBV10-1	TGCGCCAGCAGTGATGAAGCTAGTCTAGCCAAAAACATTCAGTACTTC	CASSDEASLAKNIQYF
.	TRBJ2-5	.	TRBV4-2	TGTGCCAGCAGCCCAACCCAGGGTCGGCAAGAGACCCAGTACTTC	CASSPTQGRQETQYF
.	TRBJ1-2	.	TRBV6-5	TGTGCCAGCAGTTCCCTAAACTATGGCTACACCTTC	CASSSLNYGYTF
once	TRBJ2-7	.	TRBV7-8	TGTGCCAGCAGCTTGGCAGGTTCCTACGAGCAGTACTTC	CASSLAGSYEQYF
.	TRBJ2-3	TRBD2	TRBV5-1	TGCGCCAGCAGCTTGGGCCTAGCGGGAGGTACGCAGTATTTT	CASSLGLAGGTQYF
.	TRBJ1-5	.	TRBV9	TGTGCCAGCAGCTCCAGGGGTGGTCCCCATCAGCCCCAGCATTTT	CASSSRGGPHQPQHF
few	TRBJ2-7	TRBD1	TRBV28	TGTGCCAGCCGAGACAGGGCCTACGAGCAGTACTTC	CASRDRAYEQYF
few	TRBJ2-2	.	TRBV5-8	TGTGCCAGCAGCTTTAGGAACACCGGGGAGCTGTTTTTT	CASSFRNTGELFF
few	TRBJ1-2	TRBD1	TRBV18	TGTGCCAGCTCACCTTTGGACAGGGTTCTCGATGGCTACACCTTC	CASSPLDRVLDGYTF
.	TRBJ2-7	.	TRBV7-9	TGTGCCAGCAGCTTAGCTGCTAGGTCAGGGTACGAGCAGTACTTC	CASSLAARSGYEQYF
.	TRBJ2-1	.	TRBV4-2	TGTGCCAGCAGCCAAGATGGCAGTTTCAATGAGCAGTTCTTC	CASSQDGSFNEQFF
.	TRBJ1-2	TRBD1	TRBV5-1	TGCGCCAGCAGCCTCACAGGGGAGAGAGGTGGCTACACCTTC	CASSLTGERGGYTF
.	TRBJ2-5	.	TRBV7-2	TGTGCCAGCAGCTTAGGCGGGGCTAGGGGTACCCAGTACTTC	CASSLGGARGTQYF
.	TRBJ1-2	.	TRBV28	TGTGCCAGCAGTTTACAGGGTTCGTGGGGCTACACCTTC	CASSLQGSWGYTF